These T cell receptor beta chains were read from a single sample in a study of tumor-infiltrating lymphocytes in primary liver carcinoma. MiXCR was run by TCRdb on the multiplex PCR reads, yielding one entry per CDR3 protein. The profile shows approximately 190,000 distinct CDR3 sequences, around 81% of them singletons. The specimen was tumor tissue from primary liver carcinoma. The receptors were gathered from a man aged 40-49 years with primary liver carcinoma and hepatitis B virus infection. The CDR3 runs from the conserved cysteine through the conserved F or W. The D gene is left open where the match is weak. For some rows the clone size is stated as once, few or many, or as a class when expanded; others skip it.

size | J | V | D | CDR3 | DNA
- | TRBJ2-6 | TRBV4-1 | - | CATSQDLDSSDSRANVLTF | TGCGCCACCAGCCAAGATTTAGACAGTTCCGACTCTAGGGCCAACGTCCTGACTTTC
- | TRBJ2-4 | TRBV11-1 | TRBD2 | CTSSFLVTSGAKNIQYF | TGTACCAGCAGCTTTCTCGTGACTAGCGGGGCCAAAAACATTCAGTACTTC
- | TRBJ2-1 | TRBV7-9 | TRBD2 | CTSSLALAGAYNEQFF | TGTACCAGCAGCTTAGCCCTAGCGGGGGCCTACAATGAGCAATTCTTC
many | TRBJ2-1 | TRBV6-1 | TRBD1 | CASRRDRGGEQFF | TGTGCCAGCAGGCGGGACAGGGGAGGCGAGCAGTTCTTC
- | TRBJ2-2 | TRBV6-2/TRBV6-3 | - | CVSSSSGELFF | TGTGTCAGTAGTTCCTCCGGGGAGCTGTTTTTT
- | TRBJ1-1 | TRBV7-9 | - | CASNWDNTKAFF | TGTGCCAGCAACTGGGATAACACTAAAGCTTTCTTT
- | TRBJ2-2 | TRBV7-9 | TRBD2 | CASSSRTSWNTGELLF | TGTGCCAGCAGCTCCCGGACTAGCTGGAACACCGGGGAGCTGTTATTT
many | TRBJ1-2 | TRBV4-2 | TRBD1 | CASSRSSRGGGASYGYTF | TGTGCCAGCAGCCGATCGTCCAGGGGGGGGGGCGCGTCCTATGGCTACACCTTC
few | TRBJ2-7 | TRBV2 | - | CASSDPGSTSSYEQYF | TGTGCCAGCAGTGACCCCGGGTCGACGAGCTCCTACGAGCAGTACTTC
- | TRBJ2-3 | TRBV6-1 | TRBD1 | CASKLGTGTHYF | TGTGCCAGCAAATTGGGGACAGGCACGCATTATTTT
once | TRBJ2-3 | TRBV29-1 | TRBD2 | CIVSGISGRGNTQYF | TGCATCGTTAGCGGGATTAGCGGGAGAGGGAATACGCAGTATTTT
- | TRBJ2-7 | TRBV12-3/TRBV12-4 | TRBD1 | CTSSYGRGDRAPFYEQYF | TGTACCAGCAGCTATGGTAGGGGAGACAGGGCCCCCTTCTACGAGCAGTACTTC
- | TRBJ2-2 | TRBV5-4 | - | CVSNLRLSGKNTGEMFF | TGTGTCAGCAACTTGCGGCTATCGGGAAAGAACACCGGGGAGATGTTTTTT
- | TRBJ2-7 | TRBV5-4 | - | CASSIPSGGTHEQYF | TGTGCCAGCAGCATCCCGAGTGGCGGGACCCACGAACAGTACTTC
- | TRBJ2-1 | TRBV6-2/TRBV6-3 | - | CVCSRSPVGIDEQFF | TGTGTCTGCAGTCGATCCCCCGTGGGGATCGATGAGCAGTTCTTC
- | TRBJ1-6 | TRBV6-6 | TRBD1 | CASSYSTGESSLLHF | TGTGCCAGTAGTTACTCGACAGGGGAAAGTTCACTCCTCCACTTT
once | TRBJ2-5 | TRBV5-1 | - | CASSLTDRWKETQYF | TGCGCCAGCAGCTTGACCGACAGGTGGAAGGAGACCCAGTACTTC
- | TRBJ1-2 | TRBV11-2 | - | CVSSSAGVSGYTF | TGTGTCAGCAGCTCCGCCGGGGTCTCCGGTTACACCTTC
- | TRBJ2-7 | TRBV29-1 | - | CSVAPGPASGEQYF | TGCAGCGTTGCCCCTGGACCGGCCTCTGGAGAGCAGTACTTC
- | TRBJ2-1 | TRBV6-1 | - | CASSAGESYKEEFF | TGTGCGAGCAGTGCAGGGGAATCCTACAAAGAGGAGTTCTTC
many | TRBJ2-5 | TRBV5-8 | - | CASPRARFRETQYF | TGTGCCAGCCCCCGGGCCCGTTTCAGGGAGACCCAGTACTTC
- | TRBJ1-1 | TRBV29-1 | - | CSVGAGWGMNTVAFF | TGCAGCGTCGGGGCAGGGTGGGGTATGAACACTGTAGCCTTCTTT
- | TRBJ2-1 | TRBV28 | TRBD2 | CTSSRVGGLAGDKRLYKQFF | TGTACCAGCAGCCGGGTCGGGGGACTAGCGGGAGATAAAAGGTTATATAAGCAGTTCTTC
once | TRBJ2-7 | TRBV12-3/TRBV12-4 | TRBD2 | CGSSLRLAETHSYEQYF | TGTGGCAGCAGTTTACGGCTAGCGGAGACCCACTCCTATGAGCAGTACTTT
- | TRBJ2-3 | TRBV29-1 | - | CSVSPPSGANTQYF | TGCAGTGTTTCACCCCCGTCCGGGGCAAATACGCAGTATTTT
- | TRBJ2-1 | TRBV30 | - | CAWRVGQLKYNQQFF | TGTGCTTGGAGGGTAGGACAGCTGAAGTACAATCAGCAGTTCTTC
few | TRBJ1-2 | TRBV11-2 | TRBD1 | CASCLDRGYGYTF | TGTGCCAGCTGCTTGGACAGGGGTTATGGGTACACATTC
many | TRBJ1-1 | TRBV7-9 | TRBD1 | CASSSGQGNTEAFF | TGTGCCAGCAGCTCGGGACAGGGGAACACTGAAGCTTTCTTT
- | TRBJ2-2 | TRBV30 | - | CAWDRWTDTGGLFF | TGTGCCTGGGACAGATGGACAGACACCGGGGGGCTGTTTTTT
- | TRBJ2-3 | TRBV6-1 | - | CANSDWADTQYF | TGTGCCAACAGTGATTGGGCAGATACGCAGTATTTC